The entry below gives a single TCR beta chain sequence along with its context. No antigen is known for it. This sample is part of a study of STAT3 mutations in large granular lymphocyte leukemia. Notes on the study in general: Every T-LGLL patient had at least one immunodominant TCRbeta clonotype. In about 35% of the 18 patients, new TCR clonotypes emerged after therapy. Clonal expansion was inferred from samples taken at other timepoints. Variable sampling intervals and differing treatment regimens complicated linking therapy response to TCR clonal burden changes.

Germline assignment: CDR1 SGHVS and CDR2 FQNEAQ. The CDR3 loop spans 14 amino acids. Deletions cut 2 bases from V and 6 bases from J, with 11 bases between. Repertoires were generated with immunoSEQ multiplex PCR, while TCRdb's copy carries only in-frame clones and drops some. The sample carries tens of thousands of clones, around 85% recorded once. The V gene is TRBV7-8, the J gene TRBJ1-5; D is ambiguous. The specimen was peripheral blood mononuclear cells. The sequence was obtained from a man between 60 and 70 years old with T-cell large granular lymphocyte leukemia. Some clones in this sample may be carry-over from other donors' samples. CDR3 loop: CASSLYELGQPQHF. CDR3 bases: TGTGCCAGCAGCTTATATGAATTGGGTCAGCCCCAGCATTTT.